This TCR beta chain stems from a study of PD-L1 blockade in urothelial cancer. As for the study in general: About 90% of the 29 patients were males with bladder-origin urothelial cancer. The researchers analyzed blood 3 weeks (second dose) and 6 weeks after treatment start.

Some clones are missing from TCRdb's copy, which holds only in-frame ones; the method was immunoSEQ multiplex PCR. Altogether approximately 50,000 clones are present, about 86% being singletons, with the ten largest covering 20% to 25%. The time point: pretreatment peripheral blood. Deletions cut 9 bases from V and 1 base from J, with 10 bases between. Looked up from germline, CDR1 is MNHNS and CDR2 is SASEGT. The CDR3 extends over 13 amino acids. The chain recombines TRBV6-1 with TRBJ1-5; D remains ambiguous. The sample was PBMCs, taken around atezolizumab (anti-PD-L1) treatment. This sequence was found in a man aged 55-75 years with urothelial cancer. In DNA form, the CDR3 reads TGTGCCAGTCTGGGAGCGAGCAATCAGCCCCAGCATTTT. It is translated as CASLGASNQPQHF.